This T cell receptor beta chain was captured by sequencing in a study of CD4 and CD8 cells across lung adenocarcinoma regions. Samples came from patients with localized non-small cell lung adenocarcinoma. TCRdb re-called the PCR reads through MiXCR, storing one row per CDR3 protein. Of about 12,000 distinct CDR3 sequences in the sample, 53% were seen once. The CDR3 runs to 14 residues. V was shortened by 3 bases and J by 2 bases, with 9 bases between the two germline ends. CDR1 ENHRY and CDR2 SYGVKD come from the germline V gene. This clonotype was sampled from a female donor with lung adenocarcinoma. The CD4 and CD8 labels of this study may be unreliable. This sequence joins TRBV10-3 and TRBJ2-3; no firm D call. The sample comprised CD8+ T cells from the center of a lung tumor. DNA of the CDR3: TGTGCCATCAGTGACCGGGCCAACACAGATACGCAGTATTTT. Protein: CAISDRANTDTQYF.